This T cell receptor beta chain originates from a study of blood T cells in healthy people across ages. General observations from the study: Not knowing donor CMV status may have confounded expanded clonotype changes.

Donation came from healthy Caucasian individuals in Russia who were aged about 6 to 100. Together with a sample-barcoded 5' primer, a J-beta primer mix was included in a second PCR lasting 7 to 11 cycles. Using its own MiXCR run on the 5' RACE reads, TCRdb lists one record per CDR3 protein. The sample carries about a million distinct CDR3 sequences, roughly half recorded once. The V gene end was trimmed by 2 bases and the J gene end by 5 bases; junction bases not matched to a gene: 28. The V gene's germline CDR1 is SGHAT and CDR2 FQNNGV. The CDR3 is 23 residues long. Concerning this clonotype: Its antigen is not known.

This chain connects TRBV11-2 to TRBJ2-5; 11 bases are shared with TRBD2. The clonotype comes from a woman aged 60-75 years in good health. Sequencing was carried out using blood. The CDR3 loop reads CASSLHFSGRSYALAGGRETQYF. The CDR3 nucleotides read TGTGCCAGCAGCTTACACTTTAGCGGGCGATCGTATGCCTTAGCGGGAGGGCGGGAGACCCAGTACTTC.